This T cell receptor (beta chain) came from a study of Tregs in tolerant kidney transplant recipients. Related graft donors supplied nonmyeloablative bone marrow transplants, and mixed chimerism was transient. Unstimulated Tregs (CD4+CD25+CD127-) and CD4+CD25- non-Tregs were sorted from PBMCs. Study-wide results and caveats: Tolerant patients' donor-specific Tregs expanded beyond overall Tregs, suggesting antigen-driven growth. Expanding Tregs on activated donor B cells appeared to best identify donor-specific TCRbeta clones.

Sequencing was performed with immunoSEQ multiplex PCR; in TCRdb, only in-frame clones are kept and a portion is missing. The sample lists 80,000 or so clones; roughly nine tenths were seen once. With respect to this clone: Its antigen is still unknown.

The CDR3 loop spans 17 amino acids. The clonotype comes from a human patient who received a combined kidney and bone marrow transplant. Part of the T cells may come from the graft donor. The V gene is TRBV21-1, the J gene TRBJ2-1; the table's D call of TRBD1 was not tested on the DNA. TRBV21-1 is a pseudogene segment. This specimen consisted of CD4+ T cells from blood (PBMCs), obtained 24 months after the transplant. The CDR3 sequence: CASSKWWAVALQGEQFF. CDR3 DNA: TGTGCCAGCAGCAAATGGTGGGCCGTAGCGCTCCAGGGGGAGCAGTTCTTC.